This T cell receptor (beta chain) is from a study of blood T cell repertoires in COVID-19. Clones were read by immunoSEQ multiplex PCR, and TCRdb kept only the in-frame ones, dropping some. The data hold around 7,800 clones, with around 86% observed a single time. Trimming removed 0 bases from V and 2 bases from J; junction bases left unmatched: 10. The germline V gene encodes CDR1 SGHDT and CDR2 YYEEEE. The CDR3 sequence is 18 residues long. The clonotype was recovered from a woman in her sixties with active COVID-19. The chain recombines TRBV5-6 with TRBJ2-2, with 7 bases fitting TRBD1. The source material was peripheral blood. For the CDR3, the DNA is TGTGCCAGCAGCTTGGTAAAGTCGGGACAGCTTAACACCGGGGAGCTGTTTTTT. Its translation: CASSLVKSGQLNTGELFF.